This entry concerns a single T cell receptor (beta chain). What it binds is not known. Whereas donors were nominally healthy upon sampling, unrecorded immune exposures were probable. Germline CDR1 MNHNS, CDR2 SASEGT. Between the trimmed V and J ends, which lost 2 bases and 1 base, there was a span of 14 bases. The CDR3 has 17 residues. This specimen belongs to a study of cytomegalovirus exposure and HLA in healthy donors. General study results and limits: V- and J-gene trimming in TCR beta was tied to a missense DCLRE1C variant by an analysis performed later. Rare TCR sequences predominated, though certain public TCRs were found in many donors. Reportedly, fewer N-insertions than the approximately 650-donor mean appeared in an Asian-associated ancestry cluster in a later analysis.

Primers: 60 Vbeta forward and 13 Jbeta reverse. Data came from immunoSEQ multiplex PCR; TCRdb stores just in-frame clones and leaves some out. The profile shows around 180,000 clones, around 87% of them singletons. The J gene is TRBJ2-2, the V gene TRBV6-1, with D hard to call. The clonotype originates from a woman younger than 30 in good health and CMV-seronegative. The sequenced sample was PBMCs. CDR3 sequence (DNA): TGTGCCAGCAGTGAAAGGTCAGGCCATAGGAACACCGGGGAGCTGTTTTTT. The encoded protein is CASSERSGHRNTGELFF.